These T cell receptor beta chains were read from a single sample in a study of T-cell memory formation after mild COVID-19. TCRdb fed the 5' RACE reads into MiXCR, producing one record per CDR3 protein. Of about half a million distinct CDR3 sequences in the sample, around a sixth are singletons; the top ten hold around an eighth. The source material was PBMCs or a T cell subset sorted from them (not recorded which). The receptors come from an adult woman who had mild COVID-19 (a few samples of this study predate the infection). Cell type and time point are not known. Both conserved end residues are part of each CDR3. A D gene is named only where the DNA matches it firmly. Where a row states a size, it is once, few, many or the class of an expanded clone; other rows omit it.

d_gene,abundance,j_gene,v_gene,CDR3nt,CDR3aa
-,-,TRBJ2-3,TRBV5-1,TGCGCCAGCAGGTTGCATCAGACAGATACGCAGTATTTT,CASRLHQTDTQYF
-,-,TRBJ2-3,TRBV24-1,TGTGCCACCAGTGATTGGAACCCCGACGGCACGGGTACGCAGTATTTT,CATSDWNPDGTGTQYF
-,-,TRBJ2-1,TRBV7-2,TGTGCCAGCAGCTTAAGTACGGGACTGGGATACAATGAGCAGTTCTTC,CASSLSTGLGYNEQFF
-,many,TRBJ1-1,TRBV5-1,TGCGCCAGCAGCTTGGGGGACCCGGGTTTGGCTACCATGAACACTGAAGCTTTCTTT,CASSLGDPGLATMNTEAFF
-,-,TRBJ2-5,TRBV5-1,TGCGCCAGCAGCTTCTGGGATTTGGAAGAGACCCAGTACTTC,CASSFWDLEETQYF
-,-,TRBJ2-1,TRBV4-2,TGTGCCAGCAGCCCCACCCCGCTAGCAAACAATGAGCAGTTCTTC,CASSPTPLANNEQFF
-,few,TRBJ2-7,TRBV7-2,TGTGCCAGCAGCGAATCCACAGGTCTCTACGAGCAGTACTTC,CASSESTGLYEQYF
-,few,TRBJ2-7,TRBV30,TGTGCCTGGAGTGTATCGAGGGCAGGATACGAGCAGTACTTC,CAWSVSRAGYEQYF
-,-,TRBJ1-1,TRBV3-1,TGTGCCAGCAGGTCATCACGGCGGAGAGACACTGAAGCTTTCTTT,CASRSSRRRDTEAFF
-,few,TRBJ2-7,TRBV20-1,TGCAGTGCTAGAGATGGGCGCTTACAGGACCAAACCTTC,CSARDGRLQDQTF
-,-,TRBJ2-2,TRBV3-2,TGTGCCAGCTACGCGGAGAGGCACGGGGAGCTGTTTTTT,CASYAERHGELFF
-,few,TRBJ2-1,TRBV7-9,TGTGCCAGCAGCTTAGCGCATACGGGGGATGAGCAGTTCTTC,CASSLAHTGDEQFF
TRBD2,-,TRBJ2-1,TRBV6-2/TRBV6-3,TGTGCCAGCAGTTTCGACTACTCGGCGGGAGGGAACAATGAGCAGTTCTTC,CASSFDYSAGGNNEQFF
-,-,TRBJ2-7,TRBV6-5,TGTGCCAGCAGTTACTCGGGGGGTCCCTACGAGCAGTACTTC,CASSYSGGPYEQYF
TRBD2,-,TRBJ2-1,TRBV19,TGTGCCAGTAGTACCCTAGCGGGGACTTTCTACAATGAGCAGTTCTTC,CASSTLAGTFYNEQFF
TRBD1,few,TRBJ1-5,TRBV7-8,TGTGCCAGCACCCGGACAGGGAAGGAGCCCCAGCATTTT,CASTRTGKEPQHF
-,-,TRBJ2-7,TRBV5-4,TGTGCCAGCAGCTTGGGATCCTTTGGGTACGAGCAGTACTTC,CASSLGSFGYEQYF
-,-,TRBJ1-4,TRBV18,TGTGCCAGCTCACCTGAGACGAGTGAAAAACTGTTTTTT,CASSPETSEKLFF
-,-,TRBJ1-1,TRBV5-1,TGCGCCAGCAGCCCCTCCGGGAGCAACACTGAAGCTTTCTTT,CASSPSGSNTEAFF
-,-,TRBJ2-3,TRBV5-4,TGTGCCACAGGGCAGGAGGGTTATTCCACAGATACGCAGTATTTT,CATGQEGYSTDTQYF
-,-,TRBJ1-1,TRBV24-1,TGTGCCACCAGTGCCCAGGGATTCGGGACTGAAGCTTTCTTT,CATSAQGFGTEAFF
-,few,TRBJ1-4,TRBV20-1,TGCAGTGCTAGAGATGTCGCAGGGTTGGATGAAAAACTGTTTTTT,CSARDVAGLDEKLFF
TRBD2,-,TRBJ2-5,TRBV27,TGTGCCAGCAGTCCTAGGTGGCTAGCGGGGGGGAACGAAGAGACCCAGTACTTC,CASSPRWLAGGNEETQYF
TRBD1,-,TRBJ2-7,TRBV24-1,TGTGCCACCAGTGATGCGACAGGGGCGCAGCCCTACGAGCAGTACTTC,CATSDATGAQPYEQYF
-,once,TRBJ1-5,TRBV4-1,TGCGCCAGCAGCCAAGATGCTCTCGGCAATCAGCCCCAGCATTTT,CASSQDALGNQPQHF
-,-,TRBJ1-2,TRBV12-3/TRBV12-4,TGTGCCAGCAGTAGCAGGACTGCGATCTATGGCTACACCTTC,CASSSRTAIYGYTF
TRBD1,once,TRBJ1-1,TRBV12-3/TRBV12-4,TGTGCCAGCAGTGGGACAGGGGTAAGCACTGAAGCTTTCTTT,CASSGTGVSTEAFF
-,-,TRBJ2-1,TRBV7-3,TGTGCCAGCAGCTTAAATAGTGGGCTTGAGCAGTTCTTC,CASSLNSGLEQFF
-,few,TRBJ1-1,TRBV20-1,TGCAGTGCCCCACCCTGGCCCCGGGGTAGAACTGAAGCTTTCTTT,CSAPPWPRGRTEAFF
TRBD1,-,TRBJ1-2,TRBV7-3,TGTGCCAGCAGCTTTGACAGGGGGAATGGCTACACCTTC,CASSFDRGNGYTF
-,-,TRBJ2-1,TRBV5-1,TGCGCCAGCAGCGGGGGACACCGAAACAATGAGCAGTTCTTC,CASSGGHRNNEQFF
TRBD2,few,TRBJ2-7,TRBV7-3,TGTGCCAGCAGCTTTTACTCCCTCTCGGGACTAGCGCCACCCTACGAGCAGTACTTC,CASSFYSLSGLAPPYEQYF
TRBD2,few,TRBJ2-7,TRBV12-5,TGTGCTAGTGGTCTTTCCCTGCTAGCGGACACCTACGAGCAGTACTTC,CASGLSLLADTYEQYF
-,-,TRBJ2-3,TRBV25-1,TGTGCCAGCACCCCGTTATACACAGATACGCAGTATTTT,CASTPLYTDTQYF
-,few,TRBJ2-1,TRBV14,TGTGCCAGCAGCCCAGGGCGGTCCTACAATGAGCAGTTCTTC,CASSPGRSYNEQFF
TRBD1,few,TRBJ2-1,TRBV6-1,TGTGCCAGCACAGGGGGCGAGCTAAGCTCCTACAATGAGCAGTTCTTC,CASTGGELSSYNEQFF
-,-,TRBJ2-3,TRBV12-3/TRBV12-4,TGTGCCAGCAGTGCATCCGGGACGGGCACGTATTTT,CASSASGTGTYF
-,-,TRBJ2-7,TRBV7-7,TGTGCCAGCAGCTTAGGTTCGGACAGTACCTACGAGCAGTACTTC,CASSLGSDSTYEQYF
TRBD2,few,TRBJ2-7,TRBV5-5,TGTGCCAGCAGCTTACTAGCGGGAGGTTTCGAGCAGTACTTC,CASSLLAGGFEQYF
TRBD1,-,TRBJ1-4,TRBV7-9,TGTGCCAGCAGCGAGGACAGGGGAAATGAAAAACTGTTTTTT,CASSEDRGNEKLFF
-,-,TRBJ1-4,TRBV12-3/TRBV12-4,TGTGCCAGCACCGTCGGCTACAGGGTAGCTAATGAAAAACTGTTTTTT,CASTVGYRVANEKLFF